These 23 T cell receptor beta chains were sequenced from one sample in a study of blood T cell repertoires in COVID-19. The assay was immunoSEQ multiplex PCR, and TCRdb's table has in-frame clones only and misses some. The sample records around 100,000 clones, roughly 92% being singletons. The sequenced sample consisted of peripheral blood. These receptors all come from a man between 50 and 59 years old with active COVID-19.

The chain couples TRBV5-4 to TRBJ2-2; D unresolved. V was trimmed by 0 bases and J by 0 bases, leaving 9 bases between them. This CDR3 comprises 16 residues. Germline assignment: CDR1 SGHNT and CDR2 YYREEE (reference sequence). Here the CDR3 DNA reads TGTGCCAGCAGCTTGGATTCTCGAGCGAACACCGGGGAGCTGTTTTTT. This codes for CASSLDSRANTGELFF.

The chain recombines TRBV5-1 with TRBJ2-7, with TRBD2 as a possible D gene (6 bases). Trimming pared 4 bases from V and 4 bases from J, leaving 9 bases between. CDR1 is SGHRS and CDR2 is YFSETQ in the germline V gene. The CDR3 has 12 amino acids. CDR3 DNA: TGCGCCAGCAGCCTGGAGGGGTACGAGCAGTACGTC. It translates to CASSLEGYEQYV.

In this sample, this clone turned up a few times. The chain joins TRBV21-1 to TRBJ2-1; the table's D call of TRBD2 was not tested on the DNA. TRBV21-1 is given as a pseudogene. CDR3 length equals 16 residues. CDR3 region: CASSKAMAGGSNEQFF. The CDR3 region has the DNA TGTGCCAGCAGCAAAGCGATGGCGGGAGGGTCCAATGAGCAGTTCTTC.

This chain joins TRBV19 and TRBJ1-5; the D gene is possibly TRBD1 (5 bases). Between the trimmed V and J ends, which lost 6 bases and 6 bases, there was a span of 15 bases. Per germline, CDR1 LNHDA and CDR2 SQIVND (reference sequence). The CDR3 length is 14 residues. The CDR3 nucleotides are TGTGCCAGTAGCAGCCGCAGGGTGGGTCAGCCCCAGCATTTT. As protein: CASSSRRVGQPQHF.

The chain carries TRBV2 and TRBJ2-2; D may be TRBD1 (5 bases). Germline V gives CDR1 SNHLY, CDR2 FYNNEI. The V and J ends lost 6 bases and 1 base respectively, with 15 bases between them. The CDR3 loop spans 16 amino acids. The CDR3, as DNA: TGTGCCAGCAGGGGGTTAGAGACAGAGAACACCGGGGAGCTGTTTTTT. Protein sequence: CASRGLETENTGELFF.

CDR3 sequence: CASSQGQGRETQYF. CDR3 bases: TGTGCCAGCAGTCAGGGACAGGGTCGAGAGACCCAGTACTTC. The chain links TRBV6-5 to TRBJ2-5; 9 nucleotides agree with TRBD1. Germline lookup yields CDR1 MNHEY and CDR2 SVGAGI. J was trimmed by 4 bases and V by 5 bases; bases with no gene match: 5. This CDR3 has 14 residues.

The rearrangement links TRBV29-1 to TRBJ2-3; D might be TRBD2 (5 bases). The CDR3 is 13 amino acids. Germline CDR1 is SQVTM and CDR2 is ANQGSEA. The V end lost 4 bases, the J end lost 6 bases, and 14 bases lay between the germline ends. The CDR3 DNA sequence: TGCAGCGTTGGTAAAACCACTAGGGATACGCAGTATTTT. Amino acid sequence: CSVGKTTRDTQYF.

The V gene is TRBV19, the J gene TRBJ1-1; no definite D call. Germline V gives CDR1 LNHDA, CDR2 SQIVND (reference sequence). The V and J ends lost 1 base and 4 bases respectively, with 4 bases between them. CDR3 size: 12 residues. The CDR3 DNA reads as TGTGCCAGTAGTATAGGTATCACTGAAGCTTTCTTT. Amino acid sequence: CASSIGITEAFF.

The V gene is TRBV14, the J gene TRBJ2-3; TRBD1 matches 8 bases. The ends lost 4 bases at V and 6 bases at J; junction bases unmatched: 9. Per the germline V gene, CDR1 is SGHDN and CDR2 is FVKESK. The length of the CDR3 is 15 residues. CDR3 sequence reads: CASSRRQGSADTQYF. CDR3 sequence (DNA): TGTGCCAGCAGCCGCCGACAGGGGTCTGCGGATACGCAGTATTTT.

The V call is TRBV21-1, the J call TRBJ2-3; TRBD2 is taken as the D call from the table, unchecked against the DNA. TRBV21-1 is a documented pseudogene. The CDR3 totals 22 residues. The CDR3 region is CASSKERPGLAGGLSPTDTQYF. CDR3 DNA sequence: TGTGCCAGCAGCAAAGAACGCCCGGGACTAGCGGGAGGCCTAAGTCCCACAGATACGCAGTATTTT.

This sequence joins TRBV7-2 and TRBJ2-3; 8 bases are shared with TRBD2. The germline CDR1 and CDR2 sequences are SGHTA and FQGNSA. The ends lost 5 bases at V and 2 bases at J; junction bases unmatched: 6. The CDR3 length is 15 residues. The CDR3 is CASSGRGAITDTQYF. CDR3 DNA sequence: TGTGCCAGCAGCGGGCGGGGGGCCATCACAGATACGCAGTATTTT.

The rearrangement uses TRBV7-8 and TRBJ1-1; D is perhaps TRBD1 (5 bases). CDR3 length equals 13 residues. The V gene lost 4 bases and the J gene lost 1 base, with 7 bases spanning the gap. Germline CDR1 and CDR2: SGHVS and FQNEAQ. The CDR3 here is CASSYDRNTEAFF. The CDR3 DNA is TGTGCCAGCAGCTACGACAGGAACACTGAAGCTTTCTTT.

The chain has TRBV5-1 and TRBJ1-1; the D gene is possibly TRBD1 (5 bases). Germline assignment: CDR1 SGHRS and CDR2 YFSETQ. This CDR3 has 13 amino acids. V lost 5 bases and J lost 1, with 9 bases in between. The CDR3 spells CASRQGSNTEAFF. The DNA for the CDR3 is TGCGCCAGCAGGCAGGGTTCGAACACTGAAGCTTTCTTT.

The J gene is TRBJ1-2, the V gene TRBV6-5; D is unresolved. The CDR3 spans 12 residues. Trimming took 4 bases from V and 5 from J, leaving 8 bases between them. The germline gives CDR1 MNHEY, CDR2 SVGAGI. Written as DNA, the CDR3 is TGTGCCAGCAGTTCCACAGATTATGGCTACACCTTC. It yields the protein CASSSTDYGYTF.

The chain's CDR3 is CASSYTTGLGTEAFF. CDR3 in DNA: TGTGCCAGCAGTTACACCACAGGGCTTGGCACTGAAGCTTTCTTT. The rearrangement joins TRBV6-5 to TRBJ1-1; D might be TRBD1 (6 bases). Germline V gives CDR1 MNHEY, CDR2 SVGAGI. V lost 2 bases to trimming and J lost 4 bases, with 14 bases between them. This CDR3 is 15 amino acids long.

The chain recombines TRBV18 with TRBJ2-1; tentatively, D is TRBD2 (5 bases). The CDR3 has 18 amino acids. The germline gives CDR1 KGHSH, CDR2 LQKENI. V was trimmed by 0 bases and J by 9 bases, leaving 24 bases between them. The CDR3 region is CASSPPRVDAARPGEQFF. In DNA form, the CDR3 reads TGTGCCAGCTCACCACCGAGGGTGGATGCGGCCCGCCCCGGTGAGCAGTTCTTC.

The genes are TRBV9 and TRBJ1-1, with D unresolved. CDR1 and CDR2 from the germline V gene are SGDLS and YYNGEE. With 3 bases removed from V and 0 bases from J, the gap between germline ends came to 6 bases. The CDR3 length is 13 residues. CDR3 loop: CASSALMNTEAFF. CDR3 nucleotide sequence: TGTGCCAGCAGCGCCCTTATGAACACTGAAGCTTTCTTT.

This clone occurred once. This chain uses TRBV5-1 with TRBJ1-2; D is undetermined. V gave up 0 bases and J gave up 2 bases, with 11 bases separating them. Germline loops: CDR1 SGHRS, CDR2 YFSETQ. The CDR3 extends over 15 amino acids. The CDR3 protein is CASSLALGQNYGYTF. The CDR3 coding sequence is TGCGCCAGCAGCTTGGCCCTGGGCCAAAACTATGGCTACACCTTC.

The V call is TRBV24-1, the J call TRBJ2-3; 10 bases are shared with TRBD1. V shed 4 bases and J 1 base; nucleotides not matched to a gene: 7. CDR1 is KGHDR and CDR2 is SFDVKD in the germline V gene. CDR3 length equals 17 residues. CDR3 DNA sequence: TGTGCCACCAGTGAGTACCCGGGGACAGGGGGCACAGATACGCAGTATTTT. Its translation is CATSEYPGTGGTDTQYF.

The rearrangement links TRBV2 to TRBJ1-2, with 8 bases identical to TRBD1. CDR3 length: 14 residues. The V gene end was trimmed by 6 bases and the J gene end by 4 bases; junction bases not matched to a gene: 7. The V gene's germline CDR1 is SNHLY and CDR2 FYNNEI. CDR3 sequence reads: CASSSTGGVYGYTF. CDR3 sequence (DNA): TGTGCCAGCAGCAGCACAGGGGGAGTCTATGGCTACACCTTC.

The chain employs TRBV15 and TRBJ2-5; D is possibly TRBD2 (5 bases). Looked up from germline, CDR1 is LNHNV and CDR2 is YYDKDF (reference sequence). CDR3 length: 13 amino acids. V lost 8 bases to trimming and J lost 2 bases, with 12 bases between them. CDR3 residues: CATVSGEQETQYF. In DNA, the CDR3 is TGTGCCACCGTCAGCGGAGAGCAAGAGACCCAGTACTTC.

Written as DNA, the CDR3 is TGTGCCAGCAGCCGGGGGAAGGATACGCAGTATTTT. Translation: CASSRGKDTQYF. The chain has TRBV7-3 and TRBJ2-3; TRBD2 is a possible D gene (6 bases). With 5 bases removed from V and 6 bases from J, the gap between germline ends came to 9 bases. Germline values: CDR1 SGHTA, CDR2 FQGTGA. There are 12 residues in the CDR3.

V gene TRBV2 combines with J gene TRBJ2-7, with D tentatively TRBD1 (6 bases). The CDR3 extends over 14 amino acids. The germline gives CDR1 SNHLY, CDR2 FYNNEI. V was shortened by 7 bases and J by 6 bases, with 19 bases between the two germline ends. CDR3 DNA sequence: TGTGCCAGCAAATGGGATTCAGGGGCGAGCGAGCAGTACGTC. Translating gives CASKWDSGASEQYV.